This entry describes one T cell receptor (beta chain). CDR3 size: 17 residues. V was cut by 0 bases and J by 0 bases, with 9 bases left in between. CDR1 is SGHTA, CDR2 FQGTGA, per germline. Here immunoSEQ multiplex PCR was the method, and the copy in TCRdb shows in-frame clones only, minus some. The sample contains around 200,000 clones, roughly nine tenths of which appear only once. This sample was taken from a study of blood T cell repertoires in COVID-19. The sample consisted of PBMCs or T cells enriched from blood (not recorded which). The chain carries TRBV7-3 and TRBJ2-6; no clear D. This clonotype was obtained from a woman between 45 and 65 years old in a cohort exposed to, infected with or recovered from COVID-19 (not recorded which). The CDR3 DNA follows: TGTGCCAGCAGCTTAACTTCGGAGTCCTCTGGGGCCAACGTCCTGACTTTC. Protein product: CASSLTSESSGANVLTF.